The clone carrying this T cell receptor (beta chain) appeared a few times. Its antigen is currently unknown. TCRdb reprocessed the 5' RACE reads via MiXCR and lists one record per CDR3 protein. The table lists 90,000 to 100,000 distinct CDR3 sequences, about 13% of them singletons, with around 2% in the top ten. These data originate in a study of early T cells in non-severe SARS-CoV-2 infection. Study-level background: Bulk RNA isolated from unsorted whole blood underwent sequencing; chains were not paired.

Trimming removed 4 bases at V and 0 bases at J, with 7 bases between. This CDR3 region has 13 residues. CDR1 is SGHAT and CDR2 is FQNNGV in the germline V gene. Study conclusions and caveats: Using VDJdb, the matching emphasized anti-spike CD8 responses while missing private and CD4 specificities.

The V call is TRBV11-2, the J call TRBJ2-7; no firm D call. The receptor was derived from an adult who was a healthcare worker with PCR-confirmed SARS-CoV-2 infection or an uninfected control (not recorded which). The specimen sequenced was whole blood. The CDR3 sequence is CASSSYSSYEQYF. In DNA form, the CDR3 reads TGTGCCAGCAGCTCCTACAGCTCCTACGAGCAGTACTTC. The whole variable domain, remainder taken from reference TRBV11-2 and TRBJ2-7, is EAGVAQSPRYKIIEKRQSVAFWCNPISGHATLYWYQQILGQGPKLLIQFQNNGVVDDSQLPKDRFSAERLKGVDSTLKIQPAKLEDSAVYLCASSSYSSYEQYFGPGTRLTVT.